Presented here are 10 T cell receptor beta chains from one specimen sequenced in a study of HIV-infected children after antiretroviral therapy interruption. Treatment: PENTA 11 planned treatment interruption arm or continuous ART arm. Unique molecular identifiers were included in an RNA-based 3' RACE TCR library. One entry per CDR3 protein results from TCRdb running MiXCR on the 3' RACE reads. The sample has about 37,000 distinct CDR3 sequences; about 6.5% are singletons. The starting material was CD45RA+ CD4+ T cells from PBMCs, pooled from several time points, obtained from a donor given antiretroviral therapy, either interrupted or continuous. This sample's subset: naive CD4+ CD45RA+ CD45RO- T cells. These receptors all stem from a pool of human donors with HIV.

Many counts were recorded for this clonotype. An end of the junction differs from the germline gene, which may be a read error. The chain links TRBV30 to TRBJ1-4; the D gene is possibly TRBD1 (6 bases). The CDR3 covers 13 residues. The germline gives CDR1 GTSNPN, CDR2 SVGIG (reference sequence). The DNA for the CDR3 is TGTGCCTGGAGACGGGACAACAACGAAAGATTATTTTTC. Protein: CAWRRDNNERLFF.

This clonotype was detected many times. A junction boundary mismatches the germline segment, possibly from a read error. This rearrangement joins TRBV4-1 to TRBJ1-5; a possible D gene is TRBD1 (6 bases). The CDR3 length is 14 residues. Per the germline V gene, CDR1 is MGHRA and CDR2 is YSYEKL. DNA for the CDR3: TGTGCCAGCAGCCAAGATCCGGACAGCCAGGCTCCGCTTTTT. Amino acid sequence: CASSQDPDSQAPLF.

This clonotype appeared many times. One end of the junction fails to match germline, which may point to a read error. This chain links TRBV13 with TRBJ2-5; D might be TRBD2 (6 bases). This CDR3 is 15 amino acids long. The germline V gene encodes CDR1 PRHDT and CDR2 FYEKMQ (reference sequence). The CDR3 protein is CASSPGLGEGDTQYF. CDR3 DNA sequence: TGTGCCAGCTCTCCGGGACTGGGGGAAGGAGACACCCAGTACTTT.

This clonotype has a count of ten or more. Mismatch with germline at one junction end may stem from a read error. The gene calls are TRBV23-1 and TRBJ1-5; D gene unclear. TRBV23-1 is identified as an open reading frame with a role that is uncertain. The CDR3 is 8 residues long. The CDR3 loop is CSSSPTYF. DNA of the CDR3: TGCTCCAGCAGCCCTACGTACTTT.

At least ten counts were recorded for this clonotype. The chain has TRBV21-1 and TRBJ2-7; the D segment call TRBD1 is taken from the table without a DNA check. TRBV21-1 is reported as a pseudogene. There are 14 residues in the CDR3. The DNA of the CDR3 is TGTGCCAGCGGGAAATGGACAGGATCCTACGAGCAGTACTTC. This gives the protein CASGKWTGSYEQYF.

This clonotype turned up a few times. The chain has TRBV14 and TRBJ2-1; 8 nucleotides align to TRBD2. This CDR3 spans 15 amino acids. The junction had 5 bases not matched to a gene; V was cut back by 1 base and J by 6 bases. The germline gives CDR1 SGHDN, CDR2 FVKESK. The CDR3 loop is CASSQGAGAPNEQFF. In DNA form, the CDR3 reads TGTGCCAGCAGCCAAGGAGCGGGAGCTCCCAATGAGCAGTTCTTC.

This clonotype was recorded at least ten times. The rearrangement joins TRBV11-2 to TRBJ2-3; 14 bases map to TRBD2. The CDR3 covers 16 residues. The germline gives CDR1 SGHAT, CDR2 FQNNGV. The V gene end was trimmed by 6 bases and the J gene end by 1 base; junction bases not matched to a gene: 3. This CDR3 reads CASSRGLAGGTDTQYF. As DNA, the CDR3 is TGTGCCAGCAGTCGGGGACTAGCGGGGGGCACAGATACGCAGTATTTT.

There are many counts of this clonotype. This rearrangement joins TRBV11-3 to TRBJ1-1; D unresolved. Germline V gives CDR1 SGHNT, CDR2 YENEEA. This CDR3 has 13 amino acids. Trimming stripped 3 bases from V and 2 bases from J, with 7 bases between. The CDR3 DNA sequence: TGTGCCAGCAGCTTTTCCGTTAACACTGAAGCTTTCTTT. Translation gives CASSFSVNTEAFF.

This clonotype occurred many times. This chain connects TRBV10-3 to TRBJ2-5; TRBD2 matches at 9 bases. From germline, CDR1 is ENHRY and CDR2 SYGVKD. The CDR3 loop spans 14 amino acids. After removal of 8 bases from V and 4 bases from J, the junction contained 8 bases not matched to a gene. CDR3 residues: CAISRSGSLETQYF. The CDR3 DNA reads as TGTGCCATCTCGCGTAGCGGGAGTCTAGAGACCCAGTACTTC.

This clonotype was observed many times. The chain is built from TRBV19 and TRBJ1-2; no clear D gene. The V gene's germline CDR1 is LNHDA and CDR2 SQIVND (reference sequence). Trimming removed 8 bases at V and 2 bases at J, with 9 bases between. The CDR3 has 12 residues. The CDR3 is CASAPGNYGYTF. CDR3 coding DNA: TGTGCCAGTGCTCCGGGGAACTATGGCTACACCTTC.